This record concerns one TCR beta chain sequence. The antigen is undetermined. This entry is derived from a study of long-term antiretroviral therapy in people with HIV. Every donor had one or more pre-ART and two or more post-ART PBMC samples. Findings of the study overall: Clones that had undergone expansion before ART dominated the repertoire at all time points.

CDR3 size: 14 residues. The V gene's germline CDR1 is MNHNS and CDR2 SASEGT. Trimming took 5 bases from V and 1 from J; bases not matched to a gene: 3. An immunoSEQ assay, version v3.0, was performed at survey level. Repertoires were generated with immunoSEQ multiplex PCR, while TCRdb's copy carries only in-frame clones and drops some. The repertoire includes about 15,000 clones, roughly 80% of them detected once, and 14% sits in the top ten. Specimen: unsorted PBMCs, collected 1.2 years before starting antiretroviral therapy. The genes are TRBV6-1 and TRBJ2-7; TRBD1 matches 9 bases. The sequence derives from a man aged 25-45 years with HIV. The CDR3 region has the DNA TGTGCCAGCAGTTTACAGGGGGCATCCTACGAGCAGTACTTC. It yields the protein CASSLQGASYEQYF.